What follows is one T cell receptor (beta chain) and its context. This clone may be a read error of a much larger clone one base away. The final CDR3 position lacks the conserved phenylalanine or tryptophan, pointing to a likely read error. The data are from a study of T cells in Graves' hyperthyroidism and ophthalmopathy. Across the whole study: Blood was drawn when the patient was first diagnosed and still untreated.

It was RNA transcripts that yielded the amplified TCR beta CDR3 regions. The HTBI primer set served for first-round RT-PCR of the TCR CDR3. Via MiXCR, TCRdb re-called the multiplex PCR reads, giving one row per CDR3 protein. The table shows over 250,000 distinct CDR3 sequences, with roughly 13% occurring only once. Per germline, CDR1 SGHAT and CDR2 FQNNGV. The V gene end was trimmed by 5 bases and the J gene end by 2 bases; junction bases not matched to a gene: 8. The CDR3 runs to 16 residues. The sequence derives from a woman aged 40 to 50 with Graves' ophthalmopathy. Source material: blood. The chain has TRBV11-2 and TRBJ2-7, with 11 bases identical to TRBD2. CDR3 sequence reads: CASSTLLGLAAYEQYS. In DNA form, the CDR3 reads TGTGCCAGCAGCACCCTTCTGGGACTAGCGGCCTACGAGCAGTACTCC.